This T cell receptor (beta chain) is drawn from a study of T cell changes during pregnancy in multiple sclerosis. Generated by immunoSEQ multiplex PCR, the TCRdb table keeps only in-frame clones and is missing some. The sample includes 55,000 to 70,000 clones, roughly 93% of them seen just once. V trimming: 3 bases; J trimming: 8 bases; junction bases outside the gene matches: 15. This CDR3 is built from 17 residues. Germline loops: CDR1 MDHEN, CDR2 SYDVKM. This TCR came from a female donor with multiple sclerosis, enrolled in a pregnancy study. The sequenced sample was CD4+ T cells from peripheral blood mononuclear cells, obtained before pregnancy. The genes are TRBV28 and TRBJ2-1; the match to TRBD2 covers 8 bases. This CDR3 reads CASSFIGGRNLFDEQFF. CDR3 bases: TGTGCCAGCAGTTTTATTGGCGGGAGGAATTTATTCGATGAGCAGTTCTTC.